This T cell receptor beta chain was recorded in a study of long-term antiretroviral therapy in people with HIV. There were no participants with HIV treated outside the United States. The assay, immunoSEQ v3.0, was run at survey level. Data came from immunoSEQ multiplex PCR; TCRdb stores just in-frame clones and leaves some out. This table holds roughly 38,000 clones, 80% found once. The sequence was obtained from a man in his thirties or forties with HIV. Material: unsorted PBMCs, obtained 3.4 years after starting antiretroviral therapy.

CDR3 sequence reads: CASSSGTGIDEQYF. CDR3 coding DNA: TGTGCCAGCAGCTCCGGGACAGGGATCGACGAGCAGTACTTC. J is TRBJ2-7 and V is TRBV5-4; 9 positions match TRBD1. The CDR3 is 14 amino acids. J gave up 5 bases and V 3 bases, and 6 bases lay outside the gene matches. Germline V CDR1 and CDR2: SGHNT, YYREEE (reference sequence). The full variable domain, completed using reference TRBV5-4 and TRBJ2-7, is ETGVTQSPTHLIKTRGQQVTLRCSSQSGHNTVSWYQQALGQGPQFIFQYYREEENGRGNFPPRFSGLQFPNYSSELNVNALELDDSALYLCASSSGTGIDEQYFGPGTRLTVT.